This passage covers 30 T cell receptor beta chains from one sample sequenced in a study of blood T cells in healthy people across ages (dated by TCRdb to about 2015). Preparation of the library involved 5' RACE. The sequencer was an Illumina HiSeq 2500. A second PCR of roughly 7 to 11 cycles was performed with a sample-barcoded 5' primer and a J-beta primer mix. TCRdb reworked the public reads: Q25 trimming with fastp, MiXCR clone assembly, productive beta chains retained. Rows are unified per CDR3 protein, each entry keeping the most common DNA and genes. In all, the sample holds hundreds of thousands of distinct CDR3 sequences, and 58% of those were seen once. The ten largest clones capture about 20% of the sample. Sequenced material: blood. The source is a man under 40 in good health.

The rearrangement links TRBV14 to TRBJ1-2; no clear D. V was trimmed by 1 base and J by 4 bases, leaving 7 bases between them. The CDR3 loop spans 13 amino acids. CDR1 is SGHDN and CDR2 is FVKESK in the germline V gene. In nucleotides, the CDR3 is TGTGCCAGCAGCCAAGGGGAGGCCTATGGCTACACCTTC. It encodes CASSQGEAYGYTF. The variable domain in full, with the rest retrieved from reference TRBV14 and TRBJ1-2, is EAGVTQFPSHSVIEKGQTVTLRCDPISGHDNLYWYRRVMGKEIKFLLHFVKESKQDESGMPNNRFLAERTGGTYSTLKVQPAELEDSGVYFCASSQGEAYGYTFGSGTRLTVV.

CDR3 sequence (DNA): TGTGCCAGCAGCCAAGATGATGGGGGCCGCGAAGCTTTCTTT. Its translation: CASSQDDGGREAFF. The J gene is TRBJ1-1, the V gene TRBV4-2; possible D gene TRBD1, 6 bases. The CDR3 spans 14 residues. V was shortened by 0 bases and J by 8 bases, with 13 bases between the two germline ends. Germline V gene lookup returns CDR1 LGHNA and CDR2 YNFKEQ.

The chain is built from TRBV20-1 and TRBJ2-5; 8 nucleotides agree with TRBD2. Germline CDR1 reads DFQATT; CDR2 reads SNEGSKA (reference sequence). The CDR3 contains 13 residues. J was trimmed by 4 bases and V by 6 bases; bases with no gene match: 7. CDR3 region: CSAAIAGLETQYF. The CDR3 DNA sequence: TGCAGTGCCGCGATAGCGGGACTAGAGACCCAGTACTTC.

The chain combines TRBV7-9 with TRBJ2-1; D may match TRBD1 or TRBD2 (6 bases each). V lost 5 bases and J 10 bases, leaving 12 bases between the germline ends. The germline V gene encodes CDR1 SEHNR and CDR2 FQNEAQ (reference sequence). This CDR3 has 12 residues. The CDR3 here is CASSARDTEQFF. In nucleotides, the CDR3 is TGTGCCAGCAGCGCGCGGGACACCGAGCAGTTCTTC.

The genes are TRBV6-2 or TRBV6-3 and TRBJ2-1; a possible D gene is TRBD1 (6 bases). Trimming cost V 10 bases and J 8 bases, with 15 bases left between them. CDR1 and CDR2 from the germline V gene are MNHEY and SVGEGT. The CDR3 runs to 12 residues. CDR3 coding DNA: TGTGCCATACGTACAGGGACCCATGAGCAGTTCTTC. Protein: CAIRTGTHEQFF.

The chain uses TRBV20-1 and TRBJ2-1, with TRBD2 matching 13 bases. The CDR3 sequence is 16 residues long. CDR1 DFQATT and CDR2 SNEGSKA come from the germline V gene (reference sequence). The junction had 10 bases not matched to a gene; V was cut back by 2 bases and J by 9 bases. In nucleotides, the CDR3 is TGCAGTGCTAGACCCCTAAGACTAGCGGGGGGTGTTGAGCAGTTCTTC. Its protein product is CSARPLRLAGGVEQFF.

This clonotype was seen only a few times. This rearrangement joins TRBV20-1 to TRBJ2-5; a possible D gene is TRBD2 (5 bases). The CDR3 spans 15 residues. Deletions cut 6 bases from V and 3 bases from J, with 20 bases between. Germline V gene data show CDR1 as DFQATT and CDR2 as SNEGSKA (reference sequence). The CDR3 region is CSAPLVGRLKETQYF. The CDR3 DNA reads as TGCAGTGCCCCCCTGGTGGGGAGACTGAAAGAGACCCAGTACTTC.

This clonotype is a singleton in its sample. The rearrangement uses TRBV20-1 and TRBJ2-7; D gene ambiguous. Germline V gives CDR1 DFQATT, CDR2 SNEGSKA (reference sequence). V lost 3 bases and J lost 3, with 9 bases in between. The CDR3 covers 12 residues. The CDR3 loop is CSASNPGYEQYF. The CDR3 DNA reads as TGCAGTGCTAGTAATCCGGGCTACGAGCAGTACTTC.

The V gene is TRBV29-1, the J gene TRBJ1-1, with D maybe TRBD1 (6 bases). Deletions cut 4 bases from V and 6 bases from J, with 18 bases between. The length of the CDR3 is 14 residues. The V gene's germline CDR1 is SQVTM and CDR2 ANQGSEA. CDR3 DNA: TGCAGCGTTGGGGTCCACAGGGATTTCTCTGAAGCTTTCTTT. It is translated as CSVGVHRDFSEAFF.

This clonotype was seen a handful of times. The CDR3 is CSASNVPGADNYGYTF. Written as DNA, the CDR3 is TGCAGTGCTAGTAATGTACCGGGAGCTGATAACTATGGCTACACCTTC. V gene TRBV20-1 combines with J gene TRBJ1-2; no firm D call. The CDR3 has 16 amino acids. Germline CDR1 reads DFQATT; CDR2 reads SNEGSKA (reference sequence). Deletions cut 3 bases from V and 1 base from J, with 18 bases between.

This clonotype was picked up a small number of times. The chain employs TRBV5-1 and TRBJ2-5; D is perhaps TRBD2 (7 bases). The CDR3 spans 17 residues. Trimming took 2 bases from V and 0 from J, leaving 17 bases between them. Germline V gene lookup returns CDR1 SGHRS and CDR2 YFSETQ. CDR3 nucleotides: TGCGCCAGCAGCTTCCGCCCGGCGGGGGCAAACCAAGAGACCCAGTACTTC. Protein sequence: CASSFRPAGANQETQYF.

This clonotype was seen a handful of times. The J gene is TRBJ2-7, the V gene TRBV4-2, with 8 bases fitting TRBD1. Looked up from germline, CDR1 is LGHNA and CDR2 is YNFKEQ. The CDR3 runs 15 residues. With V trimmed by 0 bases and J by 3 bases, 4 bases remained unmatched. The CDR3, as DNA: TGTGCCAGCAGCCAAGATCGCGGACAGGGCTACGAGCAGTACTTC. It translates to CASSQDRGQGYEQYF.

The chain joins TRBV20-1 to TRBJ2-1; 13 bases fit TRBD2. Per germline, CDR1 DFQATT and CDR2 SNEGSKA (reference sequence). The V and J ends lost 0 bases and 7 bases, in that order; junction bases with no gene match: 3. This CDR3 region has 15 residues. Here the CDR3 reads CSARERTSGRNEQFF. CDR3 DNA: TGCAGTGCTAGAGAAAGGACTAGCGGGAGAAATGAGCAGTTCTTC.

This chain joins TRBV20-1 and TRBJ2-4; no clear D. Germline lookup yields CDR1 DFQATT and CDR2 SNEGSKA (reference sequence). This CDR3 is 13 amino acids long. V was pared by 3 bases and J by 2 bases, with 8 bases between. CDR3 bases: TGCAGTGCTAGGGGCCTACCCAAAAACATTCAGTACTTC. Amino acids: CSARGLPKNIQYF.

The count of this clonotype is one. The rearrangement joins TRBV2 to TRBJ2-5; D is uncertain. Germline CDR1 reads SNHLY; CDR2 reads FYNNEI. Trimming stripped 4 bases from V and 11 bases from J, with 17 bases between. The CDR3 length is 13 residues. Here the CDR3 DNA reads TGTGCCAGCAGTGCCATAACGTCCGTGGAGCAGTACTTC. It translates to CASSAITSVEQYF.

The chain employs TRBV27 and TRBJ2-5; D possibly uses TRBD1 or TRBD2 (5 bases each). The V end was cut by 0 bases, the J end by 4 bases, with 15 bases between. The CDR3 covers 16 residues. CDR1 is MNHEY, CDR2 SMNVEV, per germline (reference sequence). CDR3 sequence (DNA): TGTGCCAGCAGTTTATCGGGGGAATCGGGCCGAGAGACCCAGTACTTC. Its protein product is CASSLSGESGRETQYF.

This clonotype was counted ten times or more. The V and J genes are TRBV20-1 and TRBJ2-3; TRBD2 agrees at 11 bases. The CDR3 consists of 14 residues. Germline lookup yields CDR1 DFQATT and CDR2 SNEGSKA (reference sequence). The trim removed 2 bases at V and 5 bases at J, leaving 3 bases unmatched. This chain's CDR3 is CSARILAGVDTQYF. In DNA, the CDR3 is TGCAGTGCTAGAATACTAGCGGGAGTAGATACGCAGTATTTT.

The gene calls are TRBV13 and TRBJ1-2, with D perhaps matching TRBD1 (6 bases). V lost 5 bases to trimming and J lost 4 bases, with 11 bases between them. The germline V gene encodes CDR1 PRHDT and CDR2 FYEKMQ (reference sequence). This CDR3 has 13 residues. The CDR3 bases are TGTGCCAGCAGCACAGGGTTGGGCTATGGCTACACCTTC. Translation gives CASSTGLGYGYTF.

The chain has TRBV20-1 and TRBJ2-1, with D unclear. Trimming shortened V by 5 bases and J by 3 bases, and 14 bases separated the two germline ends. This CDR3 is built from 14 residues. Germline V CDR1 and CDR2: DFQATT, SNEGSKA (reference sequence). The CDR3 coding sequence is TGCAGTGCTCCCCCGACGGGCCTCTACAATGAGCAGTTCTTC. Protein sequence: CSAPPTGLYNEQFF.

In nucleotides, the CDR3 is TGTGCCATCAGGGTGGACAGGGACTACGAGCAGTACTTC. It specifies CAIRVDRDYEQYF. This rearrangement joins TRBV10-3 to TRBJ2-7; TRBD1 aligns across 8 bases. Germline-derived CDR1 and CDR2 are ENHRY and SYGVKD. After removal of 6 bases from V and 3 bases from J, the junction contained 4 bases not matched to a gene. CDR3 length: 13 residues.

This chain joins TRBV18 and TRBJ2-6; the D gene is possibly TRBD1 (6 bases). Trimming shortened V by 1 base and J by 5 bases, and 15 bases separated the two germline ends. The V gene's germline CDR1 is KGHSH and CDR2 LQKENI. The CDR3 totals 17 residues. CDR3 loop: CASSPRQAGTRANVLTF. As DNA, the CDR3 is TGTGCCAGCTCACCACGACAGGCCGGTACTAGGGCCAACGTCCTGACTTTC.

This chain joins TRBV11-1 and TRBJ1-2; 8 bases align to TRBD1. Germline CDR1 and CDR2: SGHAT and FQDESV (reference sequence). The CDR3 totals 14 residues. V shed 2 bases, J shed 5 bases, and the junction held 4 bases outside the gene matches. The CDR3 sequence: CASSLNRGDYGYTF. Written as DNA, the CDR3 is TGTGCCAGCAGCTTAAACAGGGGGGATTATGGCTACACCTTC.

The J gene is TRBJ1-2, the V gene TRBV20-1; 11 nucleotides align to TRBD1. The CDR3 runs 15 residues. The V gene end was trimmed by 2 bases and the J gene end by 1 base; junction bases not matched to a gene: 3. Germline V gene sequence: CDR1 DFQATT, CDR2 SNEGSKA (reference sequence). In DNA, the CDR3 is TGCAGTGCTAGAAGGACAGGGGGCGATAACTATGGCTACACCTTC. This sequence encodes CSARRTGGDNYGYTF.

The table lists this clonotype with a count of one. V gene TRBV20-1 combines with J gene TRBJ1-2, with D perhaps matching TRBD1 (5 bases). V lost 0 bases and J lost 7, with 12 bases in between. Germline V gene data show CDR1 as DFQATT and CDR2 as SNEGSKA (reference sequence). This CDR3 has 13 residues. The CDR3 DNA is TGCAGTGCTAGAGACCGGACATACGGTGGCTACACCTTC. This gives the protein CSARDRTYGGYTF.

This rearrangement joins TRBV20-1 to TRBJ2-5; 7 nucleotides match TRBD1. The V gene's germline CDR1 is DFQATT and CDR2 SNEGSKA (reference sequence). Unmatched junction bases numbered 10, after V lost 6 bases and J lost 3 bases. The CDR3 loop spans 14 amino acids. CDR3 amino acids: CSALTGMGKETQYF. CDR3 coding DNA: TGCAGTGCCCTGACAGGGATGGGCAAAGAGACCCAGTACTTC.

In nucleotides, the CDR3 is TGCAGTGCTAGACGCGCGGGGCTACCTCATGAGCAGTTCTTC. Translating it yields CSARRAGLPHEQFF. The chain joins TRBV20-1 to TRBJ2-1; tentatively, D is TRBD2 (6 bases). Deletions cut 2 bases from V and 8 bases from J, with 16 bases between. Germline V CDR1 and CDR2: DFQATT, SNEGSKA (reference sequence). This CDR3 contains 14 residues.

The chain has TRBV7-2 and TRBJ2-1; 9 bases fit TRBD2. This CDR3 region has 14 residues. The germline gives CDR1 SGHTA, CDR2 FQGNSA. After removal of 1 base from V and 8 bases from J, the junction contained 3 bases not matched to a gene. This CDR3 is CASSLVAGVYEQFF. In nucleotides, the CDR3 is TGTGCCAGCAGCTTAGTAGCGGGGGTTTATGAGCAGTTCTTC.

This clonotype was found a few times. The chain is built from TRBV29-1 and TRBJ2-7; D is possibly TRBD1 (6 bases). The CDR3 sequence is 12 residues long. The V end was cut by 6 bases, the J end by 3 bases, with 12 bases between. The germline V gene has CDR1 SQVTM and CDR2 ANQGSEA. The CDR3 sequence: CSVRQAGYEQYF. CDR3 nucleotides: TGCAGCGTCCGACAGGCGGGCTACGAGCAGTACTTC.

This chain joins TRBV5-1 and TRBJ2-7, with D possibly TRBD1 on 5 matching bases. CDR1 and CDR2 from the germline V gene are SGHRS and YFSETQ. This CDR3 spans 17 amino acids. V was clipped by 4 bases and J by 5 bases, with 25 bases between them. This CDR3 is CASSDRRGWSGRDEQYF. Here the CDR3 DNA reads TGCGCCAGCAGCGACCGAAGGGGTTGGAGTGGTCGTGACGAGCAGTACTTC.

The chain uses TRBV6-5 and TRBJ2-7; a weak D match, TRBD2 (5 bases). Germline V gives CDR1 MNHEY, CDR2 SVGAGI. Deletions cut 8 bases from V and 1 base from J, with 21 bases between. The CDR3 contains 16 residues. CDR3 sequence reads: CASGFTSTARSYEQYF. The CDR3 coding sequence is TGTGCCAGCGGTTTTACTAGTACCGCCCGATCCTACGAGCAGTACTTC.